The 7 T cell receptor beta chains presented below share a single source sample, sequenced in a study of OX40 agonist ivuxolimab in advanced cancers. The data were produced by immunoSEQ multiplex PCR, yet TCRdb's version contains in-frame clones alone and is incomplete. The sample lists about 45,000 clones, over 75% occurring once. The sample here was CD4+ or CD8+ T cells sorted from blood, taken in a trial of the OX40 agonist ivuxolimab. These receptors originate from an adult with an advanced solid tumor such as melanoma, head and neck, liver or kidney cancer.

This chain joins TRBV18 and TRBJ2-4; 7 nucleotides align to TRBD2. This CDR3 is built from 16 residues. The V gene end was trimmed by 2 bases and the J gene end by 1 base; junction bases not matched to a gene: 5. The germline V gene has CDR1 KGHSH and CDR2 LQKENI. The CDR3 nucleotides are TGTGCCAGCTCACCATACGGCGGGAGTGCCAAAAACATTCAGTACTTC. Translation gives CASSPYGGSAKNIQYF.

This clone has just a few counts. The V call is TRBV5-1, the J call TRBJ1-5; D is uncertain. CDR3 length: 13 residues. The V gene's germline CDR1 is SGHRS and CDR2 YFSETQ. The V and J ends lost 2 bases and 4 bases respectively, with 7 bases between them. CDR3 residues: CASSLHGNQPQHF. Here the CDR3 DNA reads TGCGCCAGCAGCTTACACGGGAATCAGCCCCAGCATTTT.

This clone showed up just once. V usage is TRBV9 and J usage is TRBJ2-6; D could derive from TRBD1 or TRBD2 (6 bases each). The CDR3 covers 17 residues. Germline lookup yields CDR1 SGDLS and CDR2 YYNGEE. Trimming shortened V by 2 bases and J by 2 bases, and 14 bases separated the two germline ends. In nucleotides, the CDR3 is TGTGCCAGCAGCGTCGAAAGGAGGGGGACTGGGGCCAACGTCCTGACTTTC. Translation: CASSVERRGTGANVLTF. The full variable domain, with the rest looked up from reference TRBV9 and TRBJ2-6, is DSGVTQTPKHLITATGQRVTLRCSPRSGDLSVYWYQQSLDQGLQFLIQYYNGEERAKGNILERFSAQQFPDLHSELNLSSLELGDSALYFCASSVERRGTGANVLTFGAGSRLTVL.

Within the sample, this clone is medium-sized. The V gene is TRBV25-1, the J gene TRBJ2-7, with TRBD1 matching 8 bases. Unmatched junction bases numbered 2, after V lost 8 bases and J lost 2 bases. Germline V gives CDR1 MGHDK, CDR2 SYGVNS. CDR3 length: 12 amino acids. The CDR3 nucleotides read TGTGCCAGCGGGACAGGAACCTACGAGCAGTACTTC. It codes for CASGTGTYEQYF.

The gene calls are TRBV6-5 and TRBJ1-4, with 7 bases matching TRBD1. CDR3 length: 13 residues. The junction had 4 bases not matched to a gene; V was cut back by 6 bases and J by 6 bases. From germline, CDR1 is MNHEY and CDR2 SVGAGI. For the CDR3, the DNA is TGTGCCAGCAGAGGACAGGCTCATGAAAAACTGTTTTTT. Protein sequence: CASRGQAHEKLFF.

The chain has TRBV27 and TRBJ1-4; D remains unclear. CDR3 length: 15 amino acids. The germline V gene has CDR1 MNHEY and CDR2 SMNVEV (reference sequence). Trimming took off 1 base at V and 7 bases at J, with 13 bases between the two ends. The CDR3 nucleotides are TGTGCCAGCAGTTTATTGGCTGCCCTAGGTGAAAAACTGTTTTTT. It translates to CASSLLAALGEKLFF.

The genes are TRBV9 and TRBJ2-5; 8 nucleotides line up with TRBD2. The CDR3 runs to 13 residues. CDR1 and CDR2 (germline): SGDLS, YYNGEE. V lost 7 bases and J lost 4; bases outside the gene matches: 6. The CDR3 DNA follows: TGTGCCAGCGAGGCGGGAGGTGGAGAGACCCAGTACTTC. Its protein is CASEAGGGETQYF.